A selection of T cell receptor beta chains follows, all from one sample in a study of blood T cell repertoires in COVID-19. Assay: immunoSEQ multiplex PCR; the TCRdb copy retains only in-frame clones and omits some. The sample gives under 150,000 clones, over 70% of which show up once; about 2.5% is in the top ten. Sequencing was carried out using peripheral blood. Source of these receptors: a man aged 45-60 years with active COVID-19. The CDR3 runs from the conserved cysteine through the conserved F or W. Each record gives: J gene, V gene, CDR3 protein.

j_gene: TRBJ2-1; v_gene: TRBV7-2; CDR3aa: CASSKQGPNEQFF
j_gene: TRBJ2-3; v_gene: TRBV5-4; CDR3aa: CASSPESDTQYF
j_gene: TRBJ1-2; v_gene: TRBV2; CDR3aa: CASSERGGYTF
j_gene: TRBJ2-3; v_gene: TRBV4-1; CDR3aa: CASSQNSGLSRTDTQYF
j_gene: TRBJ1-5; v_gene: TRBV5-6; CDR3aa: CASSLTGVQPQHF
j_gene: TRBJ2-5; v_gene: TRBV2; CDR3aa: CASTREETQYF
j_gene: TRBJ1-3; v_gene: TRBV11-2; CDR3aa: CASSLTGGGGNTIYF
j_gene: TRBJ2-1; v_gene: TRBV3-1/TRBV3-2; CDR3aa: CASSQVGGHEQFF
j_gene: TRBJ2-1; v_gene: TRBV7-7; CDR3aa: CASSLMLAGARYNEQFF
j_gene: TRBJ1-1; v_gene: TRBV11-2; CDR3aa: CASSVQENTEAFF
j_gene: TRBJ2-7; v_gene: TRBV13; CDR3aa: CASSPDRSYEQYF
j_gene: TRBJ2-1; v_gene: TRBV12-5; CDR3aa: CASGLAQTGTQYNEQFF
j_gene: TRBJ1-6; v_gene: TRBV14; CDR3aa: CASSRLEFYNSPLHF
j_gene: TRBJ2-7; v_gene: TRBV7-9; CDR3aa: CASSQSQGHLSYEQYF
j_gene: TRBJ1-1; v_gene: TRBV30; CDR3aa: CAWSAGGGTEAFF
j_gene: TRBJ2-3; v_gene: TRBV5-8; CDR3aa: CASGISSTDTQYF
j_gene: TRBJ1-2; v_gene: TRBV7-8; CDR3aa: CASSLVGWGTGGVLGGYTF
j_gene: TRBJ2-3; v_gene: TRBV6-5; CDR3aa: CASSYSPGTDTQYF
j_gene: TRBJ2-3; v_gene: TRBV2; CDR3aa: CASSDHREDTQYF
j_gene: TRBJ1-4; v_gene: TRBV5-8; CDR3aa: CASSAERVSEKLFF
j_gene: TRBJ1-1; v_gene: TRBV6-5; CDR3aa: CASKATGRTEAFF
j_gene: TRBJ2-3; v_gene: TRBV6-5; CDR3aa: CASSYTLAGGLDTQYF
j_gene: TRBJ2-5; v_gene: TRBV24-1; CDR3aa: CATSETGYGTQYF
j_gene: TRBJ1-4; v_gene: TRBV5-1; CDR3aa: CASSSGQSNEKLFF
j_gene: TRBJ1-4; v_gene: TRBV7-2; CDR3aa: CASSQKGVRDEKLFF
j_gene: TRBJ2-7; v_gene: TRBV5-1; CDR3aa: CASSPPGRGFYEQYF
j_gene: TRBJ2-5; v_gene: TRBV3-1/TRBV3-2; CDR3aa: CASSLGGEIQYF
j_gene: TRBJ1-6; v_gene: TRBV5-5; CDR3aa: CASSSTDNSPLHF
j_gene: TRBJ2-7; v_gene: TRBV5-1; CDR3aa: CASSFGTSGSYEQYF
j_gene: TRBJ1-6; v_gene: TRBV2; CDR3aa: CASLGRTVNSPLHF
j_gene: TRBJ1-6; v_gene: TRBV30; CDR3aa: CAWSVPSTGKNSPLHF
j_gene: TRBJ2-3; v_gene: TRBV18; CDR3aa: CASSPHPGPDTQYF
j_gene: TRBJ1-1; v_gene: TRBV12-3/TRBV12-4; CDR3aa: CASSWDRGVEAFF
j_gene: TRBJ1-2; v_gene: TRBV10-3; CDR3aa: CAISELANYGYTF
j_gene: TRBJ1-3; v_gene: TRBV2; CDR3aa: CASSDGGWSSGNTIYF
j_gene: TRBJ1-6; v_gene: TRBV30; CDR3aa: CAWAGTSDSPLHF
j_gene: TRBJ2-3; v_gene: TRBV7-2; CDR3aa: CASSFSDTQYF
j_gene: TRBJ1-1; v_gene: TRBV7-9; CDR3aa: CASSLLSQGRTEAFF
j_gene: TRBJ2-4; v_gene: TRBV20-1; CDR3aa: CSASERRGQNIQYF
j_gene: TRBJ1-3; v_gene: TRBV28; CDR3aa: CASSSGGRNANTIYF
j_gene: TRBJ1-1; v_gene: TRBV19; CDR3aa: CASSLGNRDTEAFF
j_gene: TRBJ1-4; v_gene: TRBV29-1; CDR3aa: CSVSFLDSLTNEKLFF
j_gene: TRBJ2-1; v_gene: TRBV25-1; CDR3aa: CASSLEGQGGNEQFF
j_gene: TRBJ2-3; v_gene: TRBV5-1; CDR3aa: CASSLAASAPDTQYF
j_gene: TRBJ1-1; v_gene: TRBV9; CDR3aa: CASSRSRGGTEAFF
j_gene: TRBJ1-1; v_gene: TRBV5-1; CDR3aa: CASSPYRDSTEAFF
j_gene: TRBJ2-7; v_gene: TRBV9; CDR3aa: CASSVGAGGGSYEQYF
j_gene: TRBJ1-2; v_gene: TRBV6-5; CDR3aa: CASGKPDRANGYTF
j_gene: TRBJ1-3; v_gene: TRBV18; CDR3aa: CASSPLDSSGNTIYF
j_gene: TRBJ1-1; v_gene: TRBV5-1; CDR3aa: CASQGALRTEAFF
j_gene: TRBJ1-1; v_gene: TRBV28; CDR3aa: CASTPGGPVTEAFF
j_gene: TRBJ2-1; v_gene: TRBV2; CDR3aa: CASSEAGIRRQGNEQFF
j_gene: TRBJ1-2; v_gene: TRBV2; CDR3aa: CASSHDRVEGNYGYTF
j_gene: TRBJ2-5; v_gene: TRBV19; CDR3aa: CASSAGDRGRSQETQYF
j_gene: TRBJ2-7; v_gene: TRBV18; CDR3aa: CASSPSPGKYEQYF
j_gene: TRBJ2-3; v_gene: TRBV7-2; CDR3aa: CASSPSQTQGTQYF
j_gene: TRBJ1-1; v_gene: TRBV14; CDR3aa: CASSVSSRTEAFF
j_gene: TRBJ1-2; v_gene: TRBV28; CDR3aa: CASSPTWTGDYGYTF
j_gene: TRBJ2-1; v_gene: TRBV2; CDR3aa: CASSASGGRNNEQFF
j_gene: TRBJ2-2; v_gene: TRBV7-9; CDR3aa: CASSLGLAAGELFF